These 14 T cell receptor beta chains were all obtained from the same sample, sequenced in a study of cytomegalovirus exposure and HLA in healthy donors. In the PCR, 60 Vbeta and 13 Jbeta primers were used. Repertoires were generated with immunoSEQ multiplex PCR, while TCRdb's copy carries only in-frame clones and drops some. The sample has 190,000 or so clones, 70% to 80% seen once. The sequencing sample was made of PBMCs. The receptors were gathered from a male donor in good health and CMV-seropositive.

V gene TRBV30 combines with J gene TRBJ2-3; 9 bases are shared with TRBD1. The V gene end was trimmed by 2 bases and the J gene end by 4 bases; junction bases not matched to a gene: 13. The CDR3 sequence is 17 residues long. Per germline, CDR1 GTSNPN and CDR2 SVGIG (reference sequence). The CDR3 loop reads CAWSQLSPGQGADTQYF. The CDR3 bases are TGTGCCTGGAGTCAGCTAAGCCCGGGACAGGGAGCAGATACGCAGTATTTT.

This chain connects TRBV10-1 to TRBJ1-1; 8 nucleotides align to TRBD1. Germline V gives CDR1 WNHNN, CDR2 SYGVQD (reference sequence). The ends lost 6 bases at V and 0 bases at J; junction bases unmatched: 15. This CDR3 has 18 amino acids. In nucleotides, the CDR3 is TGCGCCAGCAGCGATACACCGGGACAGGCTTACATGAACACTGAAGCTTTCTTT. Translation: CASSDTPGQAYMNTEAFF.

This chain uses TRBV27 with TRBJ1-4; 7 positions agree with TRBD1. V trimming: 5 bases; J trimming: 8 bases; junction bases outside the gene matches: 8. This CDR3 is built from 14 residues. CDR1 MNHEY and CDR2 SMNVEV come from the germline V gene (reference sequence). In nucleotides, the CDR3 is TGTGCCAGCAGTCCCCTCGGGACAGACGAAAAACTGTTTTTT. Its protein product is CASSPLGTDEKLFF.

The chain combines TRBV6-7 with TRBJ2-3; possibly TRBD2 for D (6 bases). TRBV6-7 is an ORF; its function is uncertain. Trimming left V 6 bases short and J 4 bases short, with 20 bases between. This CDR3 has 16 amino acids. Here the CDR3 DNA reads TGTGCCAGCAGACCCTGTAGCGGCGGTCTTCCAGATACGCAGTATTTT. It is translated as CASRPCSGGLPDTQYF.

The chain uses TRBV27 and TRBJ2-7; TRBD2 matches 8 bases. Germline CDR1 MNHEY, CDR2 SMNVEV (reference sequence). Germline trimming cut 6 bases from V and 1 base from J; bases unmatched to any gene: 5. CDR3 length equals 14 residues. The DNA of the CDR3 is TGTGCCAGCAGAGGACTAGCTGATTCCTACGAGCAGTACTTC. Its protein product is CASRGLADSYEQYF.

This sequence joins TRBV6-5 and TRBJ2-7; 9 nucleotides match TRBD1. The CDR3 runs to 15 residues. Germline-derived CDR1 and CDR2 are MNHEY and SVGAGI. V lost 4 bases and J lost 2; bases outside the gene matches: 6. CDR3 in amino acids: CASSSLGQGPYEQYF. For the CDR3, the DNA is TGTGCCAGCAGTTCTCTTGGACAGGGGCCCTACGAGCAGTACTTC.

This clone was counted between two and nine times. V and J are TRBV5-1 and TRBJ2-7; 9 nucleotides match TRBD1. Germline CDR1 SGHRS, CDR2 YFSETQ. The CDR3 loop spans 16 amino acids. V gave up 5 bases and J gave up 0 bases; unmatched junction bases: 9. The CDR3, as DNA: TGCGCCAGCAGTACCAACAGGGGGCGGACCTCCTACGAGCAGTACTTC. The encoded protein is CASSTNRGRTSYEQYF.

This chain joins TRBV20-1 and TRBJ1-2, with D possibly being TRBD1 (5 bases). Per germline, CDR1 DFQATT and CDR2 SNEGSKA (reference sequence). Between the trimmed V and J ends, which lost 5 bases and 1 base, there was a span of 5 bases. The CDR3 runs 11 residues. CDR3 bases: TGCAGTGCTGACAGTAACTATGGCTACACCTTC. Translation gives CSADSNYGYTF.

This clone was observed once. This chain links TRBV13 with TRBJ1-4; D might be TRBD1 (6 bases). V lost 3 bases to trimming and J lost 8 bases, with 13 bases between them. CDR1 and CDR2 (germline): PRHDT, FYEKMQ (reference sequence). The CDR3 sequence is 14 residues long. CDR3 loop: CASSFRDTGEKLFF. The CDR3 bases are TGTGCCAGCAGCTTTCGGGACACCGGAGAAAAACTGTTTTTT. Using reference TRBV13 and TRBJ1-4 for the parts outside the CDR3, the full variable domain is AAGVIQSPRHLIKEKRETATLKCYPIPRHDTVYWYQQGPGQDPQFLISFYEKMQSDKGSIPDRFSAQQFSDYHSELNMSSLELGDSALYFCASSFRDTGEKLFFGSGTQLSVL.

In nucleotides, the CDR3 is TGTGCCAGCAGCTTTTTTGCGGTGGTAGCGGGGATCACAGATACGCAGTATTTT. It translates to CASSFFAVVAGITDTQYF. This chain connects TRBV5-5 to TRBJ2-3; 8 positions match TRBD2. This CDR3 spans 18 amino acids. Germline lookup yields CDR1 SGHKS and CDR2 YYEKEE (reference sequence). J was trimmed by 2 bases and V by 2 bases; bases with no gene match: 13.

The chain recombines TRBV2 with TRBJ2-7, with no clear D. Trimming removed 7 bases at V and 2 bases at J, with 6 bases between. CDR3 length: 11 amino acids. Germline V gene data show CDR1 as SNHLY and CDR2 as FYNNEI. The CDR3 is CASTPAYEQYF. In nucleotides, the CDR3 is TGTGCCAGCACTCCGGCCTACGAGCAGTACTTC.

The chain uses TRBV5-1 and TRBJ1-2; 7 bases are shared with TRBD1. Losses at the gene ends were 0 bases for V and 3 bases for J; bases not matched to a gene: 8. Germline assignment: CDR1 SGHRS and CDR2 YFSETQ. The CDR3 is 16 residues long. This CDR3 reads CASSLGPTGADYGYTF. DNA for the CDR3: TGCGCCAGCAGCTTGGGACCTACAGGGGCAGACTATGGCTACACCTTC. The full variable domain, in which reference TRBV5-1 and TRBJ1-2 provide the parts outside the CDR3, is KAGVTQTPRYLIKTRGQQVTLSCSPISGHRSVSWYQQTPGQGLQFLFEYFSETQRNKGNFPGRFSGRQFSNSRSEMNVSTLELGDSALYLCASSLGPTGADYGYTFGSGTRLTVV.

Comment on this clone: Relative to the germline gene, one junction end is altered; a read error may explain this. The chain uses TRBV7-9 and TRBJ2-3, with 7 positions matching TRBD1. The germline V gene encodes CDR1 SEHNR and CDR2 FQNEAQ (reference sequence). The CDR3 has 15 residues. The CDR3 is CSSSLGGPRTDTQYF. The CDR3 nucleotides are TGTTCCAGCAGCTTAGGGGGCCCTCGCACAGATACGCAGTATTTT.

The rearrangement uses TRBV9 and TRBJ1-2, with TRBD1 as a possible D gene (6 bases). With 2 bases removed from V and 4 bases from J, the gap between germline ends came to 12 bases. The CDR3 extends over 14 amino acids. The germline V gene has CDR1 SGDLS and CDR2 YYNGEE. In nucleotides, the CDR3 is TGTGCCAGCAGCGTCCAGGGGATCCCCTATGGCTACACCTTC. Its translation: CASSVQGIPYGYTF.